This entry lists 5 T cell receptor beta chains sequenced from one sample in a study of cytomegalovirus exposure and HLA in healthy donors. It was with 60 Vbeta and 13 Jbeta primers that the PCR ran. Repertoires were generated with immunoSEQ multiplex PCR, while TCRdb's copy carries only in-frame clones and drops some. The sample has over 150,000 clones; 79% are singletons. The sample taken for sequencing was PBMCs. All receptors derive from a man aged 35-49 years in good health and CMV-seronegative.

The rearrangement uses TRBV7-8 and TRBJ2-2, with 8 bases matching TRBD1. V lost 6 bases and J lost 6; bases outside the gene matches: 9. In germline, CDR1 is SGHVS, CDR2 FQNEAQ. This CDR3 is built from 15 residues. The CDR3 here is CASRQGAISAGELFF. The DNA for the CDR3 is TGTGCCAGCAGGCAGGGGGCGATCAGCGCCGGGGAGCTGTTTTTT.

CDR3 sequence (DNA): TGTGCCAGTAGTATTCCAGGTGACAGTTACGGCTACACCTTC. It specifies CASSIPGDSYGYTF. The rearrangement links TRBV19 to TRBJ1-2, with a weak D call TRBD1 (5 bases). The CDR3 spans 14 residues. Germline CDR1 and CDR2: LNHDA and SQIVND (reference sequence). With 3 bases removed from V and 8 bases from J, the gap between germline ends came to 16 bases.

V gene TRBV28 combines with J gene TRBJ1-5, with D hard to call. The V gene's germline CDR1 is MDHEN and CDR2 SYDVKM. This CDR3 contains 13 residues. Trimming took off 7 bases at V and 6 bases at J, with 13 bases between the two ends. The CDR3 is CASTKREGQPQHF. As DNA, the CDR3 is TGTGCCAGCACTAAGAGGGAAGGTCAGCCCCAGCATTTT.

The chain links TRBV2 to TRBJ1-1; D call uncertain. The V end lost 4 bases, the J end lost 4 bases, and 13 bases lay between the germline ends. This CDR3 is 14 amino acids long. The germline V gene has CDR1 SNHLY and CDR2 FYNNEI. The CDR3 coding sequence is TGTGCCAGCAGTGCTGGCCCCCGGGGCACTGAAGCTTTCTTT. It encodes CASSAGPRGTEAFF.

J is TRBJ1-1 and V is TRBV6-1, with 8 bases lining up with TRBD1. V lost 1 base, J lost 5 bases, and 3 bases stayed unmatched. The germline CDR1 and CDR2 sequences are MNHNS and SASEGT. CDR3 size: 14 residues. The CDR3 spells CASSEGTGRTEAFF. The DNA for the CDR3 is TGTGCCAGCAGTGAAGGGACAGGGCGGACTGAAGCTTTCTTT.